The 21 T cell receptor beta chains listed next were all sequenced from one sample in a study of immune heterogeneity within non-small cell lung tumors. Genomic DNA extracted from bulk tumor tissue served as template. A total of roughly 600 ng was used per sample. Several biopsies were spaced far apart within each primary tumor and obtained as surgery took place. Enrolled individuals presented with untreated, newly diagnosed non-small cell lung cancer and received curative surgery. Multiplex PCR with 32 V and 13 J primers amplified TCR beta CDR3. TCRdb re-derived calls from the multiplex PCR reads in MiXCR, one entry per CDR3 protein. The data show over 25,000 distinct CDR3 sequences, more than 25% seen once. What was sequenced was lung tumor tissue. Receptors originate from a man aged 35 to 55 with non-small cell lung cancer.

The CDR3, as DNA: TGTGCCACCAGTGACCTGGATGAAAAACTGTTTTTT. Protein product: CATSDLDEKLFF. This rearrangement joins TRBV24-1 to TRBJ1-4; no clear D. The length of the CDR3 is 12 residues. CDR1 and CDR2 (germline): KGHDR, SFDVKD. V lost 4 bases and J lost 6, with 5 bases in between.

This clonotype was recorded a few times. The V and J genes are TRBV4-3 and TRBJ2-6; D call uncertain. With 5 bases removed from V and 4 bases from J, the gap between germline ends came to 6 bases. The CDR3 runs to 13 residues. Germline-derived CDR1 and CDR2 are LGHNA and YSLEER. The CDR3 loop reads CASSSEGANVLTF. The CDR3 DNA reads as TGCGCCAGCAGCTCCGAGGGGGCCAACGTCCTGACTTTC.

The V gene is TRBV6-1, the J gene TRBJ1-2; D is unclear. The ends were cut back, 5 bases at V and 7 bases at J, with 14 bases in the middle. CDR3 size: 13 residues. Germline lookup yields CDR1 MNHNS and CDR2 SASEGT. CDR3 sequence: CASSLSSWGGYTF. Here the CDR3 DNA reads TGTGCCAGCAGTCTATCCAGTTGGGGTGGCTACACCTTC.

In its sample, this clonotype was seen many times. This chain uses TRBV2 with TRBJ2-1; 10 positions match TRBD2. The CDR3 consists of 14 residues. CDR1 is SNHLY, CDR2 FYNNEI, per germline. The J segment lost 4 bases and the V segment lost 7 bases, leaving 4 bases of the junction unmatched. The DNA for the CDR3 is TGTGCCAGCAAAGCGGGAGGGTTATACAATGAGCAGTTCTTC. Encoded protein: CASKAGGLYNEQFF.

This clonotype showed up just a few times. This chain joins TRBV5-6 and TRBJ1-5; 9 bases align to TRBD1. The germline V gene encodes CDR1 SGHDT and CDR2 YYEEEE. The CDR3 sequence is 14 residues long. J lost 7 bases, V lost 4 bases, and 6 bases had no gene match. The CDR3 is CASSRGQGTQPQHF. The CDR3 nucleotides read TGTGCCAGCAGCCGCGGACAGGGGACGCAGCCCCAGCATTTT.

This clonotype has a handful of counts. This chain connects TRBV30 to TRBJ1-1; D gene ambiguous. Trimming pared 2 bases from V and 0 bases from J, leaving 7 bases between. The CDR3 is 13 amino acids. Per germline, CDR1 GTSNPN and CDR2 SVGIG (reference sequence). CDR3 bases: TGTGCCTGGAGTAGTGATCTGAACACTGAAGCTTTCTTT. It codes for CAWSSDLNTEAFF.

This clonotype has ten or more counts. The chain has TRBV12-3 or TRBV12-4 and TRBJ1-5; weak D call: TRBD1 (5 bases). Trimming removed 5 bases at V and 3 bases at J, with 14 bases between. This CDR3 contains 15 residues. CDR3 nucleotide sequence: TGTGCCAGCAGTCCCTTCGGGGGTAACAATCAGCCCCAGCATTTT. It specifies CASSPFGGNNQPQHF.

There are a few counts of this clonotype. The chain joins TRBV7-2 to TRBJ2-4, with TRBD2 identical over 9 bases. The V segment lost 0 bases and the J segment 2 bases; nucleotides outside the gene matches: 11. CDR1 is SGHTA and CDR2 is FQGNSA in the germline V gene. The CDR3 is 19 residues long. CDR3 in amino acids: CASSLAWGLAGLTKNIQYF. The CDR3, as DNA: TGTGCCAGCAGCTTAGCGTGGGGGCTAGCGGGGCTAACCAAAAACATTCAGTACTTC.

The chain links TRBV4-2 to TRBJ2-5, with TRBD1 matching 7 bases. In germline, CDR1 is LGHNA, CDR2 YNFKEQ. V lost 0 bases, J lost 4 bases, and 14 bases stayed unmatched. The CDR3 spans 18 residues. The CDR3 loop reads CASSQDLGLRGRAETQYF. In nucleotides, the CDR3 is TGTGCCAGCAGCCAAGATTTAGGGTTGAGGGGGCGCGCAGAGACCCAGTACTTC.

CDR3 loop: CASRGTSGSRRTQYF. CDR3 in DNA: TGTGCCAGCAGAGGAACTAGCGGGAGTCGCAGGACCCAGTACTTC. The V gene is TRBV7-2, the J gene TRBJ2-5, with 11 bases fitting TRBD2. The CDR3 runs to 15 residues. From germline, CDR1 is SGHTA and CDR2 FQGNSA. V lost 6 bases, J lost 7 bases, and 10 bases stayed unmatched.

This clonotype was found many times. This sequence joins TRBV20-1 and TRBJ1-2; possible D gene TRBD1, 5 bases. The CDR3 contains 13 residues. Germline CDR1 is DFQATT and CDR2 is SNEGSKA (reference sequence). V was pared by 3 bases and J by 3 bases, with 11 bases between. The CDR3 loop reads CSASHGGDYGYTF. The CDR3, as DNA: TGCAGTGCTAGTCATGGGGGGGACTATGGCTACACCTTC.

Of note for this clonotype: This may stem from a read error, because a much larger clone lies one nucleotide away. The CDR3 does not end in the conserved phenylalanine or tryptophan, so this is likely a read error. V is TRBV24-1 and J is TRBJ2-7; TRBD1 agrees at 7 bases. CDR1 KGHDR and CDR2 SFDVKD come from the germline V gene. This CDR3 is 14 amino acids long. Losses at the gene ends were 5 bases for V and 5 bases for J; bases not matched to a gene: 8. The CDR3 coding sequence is TGTGCCACCAGTGGAGGGGGCGCAGTTGACGAGCAGTACCTC. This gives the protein CATSGGGAVDEQYL.

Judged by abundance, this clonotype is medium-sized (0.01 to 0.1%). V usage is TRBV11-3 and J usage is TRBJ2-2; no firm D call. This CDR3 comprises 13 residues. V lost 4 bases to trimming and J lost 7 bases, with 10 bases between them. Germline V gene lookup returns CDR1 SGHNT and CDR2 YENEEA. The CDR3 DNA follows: TGTGCCAGCAGCTCCGACGTGGTCGGGGAGCTGTTTTTT. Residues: CASSSDVVGELFF.

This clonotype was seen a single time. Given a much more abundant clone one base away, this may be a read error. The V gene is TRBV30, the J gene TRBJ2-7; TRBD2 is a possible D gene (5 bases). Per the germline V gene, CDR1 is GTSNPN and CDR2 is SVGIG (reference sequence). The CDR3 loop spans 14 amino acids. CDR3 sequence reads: CACRTERRTYEHYF. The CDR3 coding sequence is TGTGCCTGTCGCACAGAGAGGAGGACCTACGAGCATTACTTC.

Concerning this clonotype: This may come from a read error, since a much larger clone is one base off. CDR3 loop: CATSRDLSGVSNRPQHF. The CDR3 DNA is TGTGCCACCAGCAGAGATCTCTCGGGGGTTAGCAATCGGCCCCAGCATTTT. The V call is TRBV15, the J call TRBJ1-5, with D maybe TRBD1 (5 bases). The CDR3 covers 17 residues. Germline CDR1 is LNHNV and CDR2 is YYDKDF (reference sequence).

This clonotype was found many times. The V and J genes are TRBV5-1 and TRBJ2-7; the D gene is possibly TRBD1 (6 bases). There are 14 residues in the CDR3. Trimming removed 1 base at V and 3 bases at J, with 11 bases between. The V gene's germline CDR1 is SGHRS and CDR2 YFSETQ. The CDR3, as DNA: TGCGCCAGCAGCTTGAGGGCAGGGGACTACGAGCAGTACTTC. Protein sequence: CASSLRAGDYEQYF.

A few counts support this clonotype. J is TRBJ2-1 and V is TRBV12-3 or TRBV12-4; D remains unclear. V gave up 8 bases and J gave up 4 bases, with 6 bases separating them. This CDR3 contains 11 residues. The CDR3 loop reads CASGIYNEQFF. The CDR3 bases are TGTGCCAGCGGCATTTACAATGAGCAGTTCTTC.

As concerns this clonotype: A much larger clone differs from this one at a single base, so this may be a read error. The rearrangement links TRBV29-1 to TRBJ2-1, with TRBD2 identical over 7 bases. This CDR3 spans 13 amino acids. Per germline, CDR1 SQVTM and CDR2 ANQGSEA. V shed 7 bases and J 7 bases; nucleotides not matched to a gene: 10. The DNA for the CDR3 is TGCAGCGCAAGGGGCGGGAGTGAAAATGAGCAGTTCTTC. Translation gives CSARGGSENEQFF.

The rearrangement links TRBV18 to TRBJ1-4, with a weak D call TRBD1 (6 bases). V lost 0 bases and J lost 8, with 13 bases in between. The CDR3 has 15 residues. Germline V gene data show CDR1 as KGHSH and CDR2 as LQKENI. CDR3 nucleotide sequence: TGTGCCAGCTCACCACCGCCGGGGGCAGGAGAAAAACTGTTTTTT. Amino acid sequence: CASSPPPGAGEKLFF.

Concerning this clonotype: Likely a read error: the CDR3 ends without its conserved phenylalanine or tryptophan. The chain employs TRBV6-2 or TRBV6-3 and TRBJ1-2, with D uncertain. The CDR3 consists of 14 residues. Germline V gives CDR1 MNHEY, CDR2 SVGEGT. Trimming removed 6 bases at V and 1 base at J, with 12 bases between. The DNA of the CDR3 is TGTGCCAGCAGCCGACAAGGAGTTAACTATGGCTACACCTTG. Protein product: CASSRQGVNYGYTL.

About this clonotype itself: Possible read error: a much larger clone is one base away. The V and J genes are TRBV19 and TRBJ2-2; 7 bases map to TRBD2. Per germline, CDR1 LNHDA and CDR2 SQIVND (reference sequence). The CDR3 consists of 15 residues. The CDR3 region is CAISSGTINTGELFF. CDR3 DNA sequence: TGTGCCATTAGTTCCGGGACTATTAACACCGGGGAGCTGTTTTTT.